These 13 T cell receptor beta chains came from one sample sequenced in a study of shared clonotypes between healthy human individuals. Generated by immunoSEQ multiplex PCR, the TCRdb table keeps only in-frame clones and is missing some. The data hold around 1.9 million clones, with roughly 91% observed a single time. The naive CD8 subset, CD45RO-negative cells positively selected for CCR7, excluded terminally differentiated effector memory CD45RA+ cells. The sequencing sample was made of naive CD8+ T cells from PBMCs. The receptors were gathered from a man between 18 and 29 years old in good health. Some clones in this sample may be carry-over from other donors' samples.

This clone was observed a handful of times. The CDR3 reads CASSTGNSEAFF. The CDR3 DNA follows: TGCGCCAGCAGTACGGGCAATTCTGAAGCTTTCTTT. The rearrangement links TRBV10-1 to TRBJ1-1; D is undetermined. The CDR3 is 12 amino acids. Looked up from germline, CDR1 is WNHNN and CDR2 is SYGVQD (reference sequence). The ends were cut back, 5 bases at V and 6 bases at J, with 10 bases in the middle.

This clone was observed once. The chain couples TRBV28 to TRBJ1-1; tentative D call: TRBD1 (6 bases). Trimming took 3 bases from V and 4 from J, leaving 9 bases between them. Germline V gives CDR1 MDHEN, CDR2 SYDVKM. This CDR3 is 13 amino acids long. Written as DNA, the CDR3 is TGTGCCAGCAGTTTCGTGGGGGCCACTGAAGCTTTCTTT. It yields the protein CASSFVGATEAFF.

This sequence joins TRBV18 and TRBJ2-7; D remains unclear. Germline CDR1 KGHSH, CDR2 LQKENI. This CDR3 has 13 amino acids. V was clipped by 3 bases and J by 4 bases, with 10 bases between them. The CDR3 here is CASSPMAYYEQYF. In DNA, the CDR3 is TGTGCCAGCTCACCGATGGCCTATTACGAGCAGTACTTC.

CDR3 region: CASSVVGGYYNEQFF. The CDR3, as DNA: TGTGCCAGCAGTGTTGTGGGGGGGTACTACAATGAGCAGTTCTTC. The chain employs TRBV25-1 and TRBJ2-1; 7 bases line up with TRBD2. Germline V CDR1 and CDR2: MGHDK, SYGVNS. There are 15 residues in the CDR3. The ends lost 4 bases at V and 3 bases at J; junction bases unmatched: 6. Full variable domain (missing parts from reference TRBV25-1 and TRBJ2-1): EADIYQTPRYLVIGTGKKITLECSQTMGHDKMYWYQQDPGMELHLIHYSYGVNSTEKGDLSSESTVSRIRTEHFPLTLESARPSHTSQYLCASSVVGGYYNEQFFGPGTRLTVL.

As to this clone: Other nucleotide sequences in the sample specify the same CDR3. The chain is built from TRBV5-1 and TRBJ2-5, with 8 positions matching TRBD1. CDR3 size: 15 residues. Germline V CDR1 and CDR2: SGHRS, YFSETQ. J gave up 4 bases and V 0 bases, and 5 bases lay outside the gene matches. This chain's CDR3 is CASSLGQGAGETQYF. The CDR3 DNA reads TGCGCCAGCAGCTTGGGGCAGGGGGCAGGAGAGACCCAGTACTTC.

The rearrangement uses TRBV4-3 and TRBJ2-7; a weak D match, TRBD2 (7 bases). Germline V gene sequence: CDR1 LGHNA, CDR2 YSLEER. The length of the CDR3 is 16 residues. V dropped 4 bases and J dropped 2 bases, with 18 bases sitting between them. DNA of the CDR3: TGCGCCAGCAGCCTAGGCTTAGGGGGGGTAACCTACGAGCAGTACTTC. It yields the protein CASSLGLGGVTYEQYF.

This chain joins TRBV7-9 and TRBJ2-7; the D is unclear. The V and J ends lost 5 bases and 2 bases respectively, with 13 bases between them. The CDR3 runs 14 residues. Germline V gene sequence: CDR1 SEHNR, CDR2 FQNEAQ (reference sequence). This CDR3 is CASSPKGIAYEQYF. Written as DNA, the CDR3 is TGTGCCAGCAGCCCAAAGGGCATAGCCTACGAGCAGTACTTC.

The chain combines TRBV6-1 with TRBJ2-7; D remains unclear. Germline assignment: CDR1 MNHNS and CDR2 SASEGT. This CDR3 is 15 amino acids long. The V and J ends lost 3 bases and 2 bases respectively, with 14 bases between them. In DNA form, the CDR3 reads TGTGCCAGCAGTGATGGTTGGCAGGCTACCTACGAGCAGTACTTC. Translation gives CASSDGWQATYEQYF.

V usage is TRBV19 and J usage is TRBJ1-2; D unclear. The germline V gene encodes CDR1 LNHDA and CDR2 SQIVND (reference sequence). This CDR3 has 15 residues. V was clipped by 4 bases and J by 0 bases, with 12 bases between them. The DNA of the CDR3 is TGTGCCAGTAGTACACCGGTAGTCGCTAACTATGGCTACACCTTC. Translation: CASSTPVVANYGYTF.

This clone was seen just once. The chain is built from TRBV9 and TRBJ2-2; TRBD2 matches 7 bases. The CDR3 consists of 16 residues. V was pared by 0 bases and J by 7 bases, with 9 bases of the junction left unmatched. Looked up from germline, CDR1 is SGDLS and CDR2 is YYNGEE. The CDR3 spells CASSVELASVGGELFF. The CDR3 nucleotides are TGTGCCAGCAGCGTAGAACTAGCGTCGGTCGGCGGGGAGCTGTTTTTT. Together with reference TRBV9 and TRBJ2-2, the CDR3 gives the full variable domain: DSGVTQTPKHLITATGQRVTLRCSPRSGDLSVYWYQQSLDQGLQFLIQYYNGEERAKGNILERFSAQQFPDLHSELNLSSLELGDSALYFCASSVELASVGGELFFGEGSRLTVL.

The chain links TRBV28 to TRBJ1-2; D not resolved. The CDR3 is 12 amino acids. V shed 2 bases and J shed 6 bases, with 7 bases lying between them. Germline loops: CDR1 MDHEN, CDR2 SYDVKM. CDR3 amino acids: CASSLPADGYTF. For the CDR3, the DNA is TGTGCCAGCAGTTTACCCGCGGATGGCTACACCTTC.

The genes are TRBV13 and TRBJ1-2; D perhaps matches TRBD1 (5 bases). The CDR3 length is 14 residues. Trimming took off 0 bases at V and 6 bases at J, with 11 bases between the two ends. Germline V gene lookup returns CDR1 PRHDT and CDR2 FYEKMQ (reference sequence). CDR3 region: CASSLGAGFDGYTF. Here the CDR3 DNA reads TGTGCCAGCAGCTTAGGGGCAGGGTTTGATGGCTACACCTTC.

This clone was recorded only once. For the CDR3, the DNA is TGTGCCAAAGAACCCCAAGCCGCTAGCGGGATCTACGAGCAGTACTTC. Protein sequence: CAKEPQAASGIYEQYF. The chain links TRBV7-9 to TRBJ2-7; TRBD2 aligns across 9 bases. CDR1 and CDR2 (germline): SEHNR, FQNEAQ (reference sequence). The CDR3 extends over 16 amino acids. V lost 10 bases and J lost 3; bases outside the gene matches: 16.